The entry that follows covers one TCR beta chain sequence. The protocol was immunoSEQ multiplex PCR, while the TCRdb copy is restricted to in-frame clones and leaves out a portion. The table includes 250,000 to 350,000 clones, around 89% detected once. The germline V gene has CDR1 MNHEY and CDR2 SVGAGI. The CDR3 has 14 residues. V shed 2 bases and J 13 bases; nucleotides not matched to a gene: 8. This sample was taken from a study of blood T cell repertoires in COVID-19. This clonotype was obtained from a woman aged 55-69 years with acute or convalescent COVID-19. The chain carries TRBV6-5 and TRBJ2-1, with 10 positions matching TRBD2. Specimen: peripheral blood. The CDR3 sequence: CASSYDASGSKQFF. The CDR3 nucleotides are TGTGCCAGCAGTTACGATGCTAGCGGGAGTAAACAGTTCTTC.